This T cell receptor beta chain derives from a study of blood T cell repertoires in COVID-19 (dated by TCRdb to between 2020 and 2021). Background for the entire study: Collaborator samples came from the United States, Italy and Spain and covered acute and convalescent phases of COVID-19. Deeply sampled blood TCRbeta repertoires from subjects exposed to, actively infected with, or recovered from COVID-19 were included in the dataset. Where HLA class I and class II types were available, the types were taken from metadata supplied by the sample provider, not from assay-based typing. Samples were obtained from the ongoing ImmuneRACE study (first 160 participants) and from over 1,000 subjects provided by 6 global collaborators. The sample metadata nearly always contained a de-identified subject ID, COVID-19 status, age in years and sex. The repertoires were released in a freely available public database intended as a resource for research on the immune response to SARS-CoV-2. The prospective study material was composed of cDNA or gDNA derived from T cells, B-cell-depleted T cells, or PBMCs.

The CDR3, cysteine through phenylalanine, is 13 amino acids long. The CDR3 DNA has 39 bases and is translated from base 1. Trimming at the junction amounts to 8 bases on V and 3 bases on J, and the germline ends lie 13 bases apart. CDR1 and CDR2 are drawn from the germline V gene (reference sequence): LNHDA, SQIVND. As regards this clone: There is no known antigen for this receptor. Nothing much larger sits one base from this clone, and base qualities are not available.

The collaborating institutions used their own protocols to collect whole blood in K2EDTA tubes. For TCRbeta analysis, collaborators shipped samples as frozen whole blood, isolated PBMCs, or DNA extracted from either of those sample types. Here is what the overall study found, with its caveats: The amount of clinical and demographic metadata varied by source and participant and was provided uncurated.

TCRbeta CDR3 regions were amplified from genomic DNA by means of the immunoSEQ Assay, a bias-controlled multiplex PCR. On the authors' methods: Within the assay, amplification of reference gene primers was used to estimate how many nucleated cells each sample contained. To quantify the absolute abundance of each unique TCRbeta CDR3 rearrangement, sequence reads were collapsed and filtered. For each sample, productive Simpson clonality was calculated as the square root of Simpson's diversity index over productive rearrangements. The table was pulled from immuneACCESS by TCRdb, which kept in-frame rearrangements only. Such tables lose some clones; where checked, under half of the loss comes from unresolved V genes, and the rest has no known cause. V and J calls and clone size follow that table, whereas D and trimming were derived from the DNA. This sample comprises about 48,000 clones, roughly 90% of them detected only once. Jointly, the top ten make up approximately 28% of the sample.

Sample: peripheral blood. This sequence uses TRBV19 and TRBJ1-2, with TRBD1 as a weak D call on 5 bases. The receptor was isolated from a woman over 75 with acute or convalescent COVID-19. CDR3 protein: CASRPGGDYGYTF. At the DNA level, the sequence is TGTGCCAGTCGACCAGGAGGGGACTATGGCTACACCTTC.